Listed below are T cell receptor beta chains from one sample, sequenced in a study of technical replicates of blood from several donors. The table came from immunoSEQ multiplex PCR; TCRdb's copy has only in-frame clones and leaves some out. The profile shows over 50,000 clones, roughly 86% of them singletons. The sequenced material came from PBMCs. These receptors were taken from a human donor in good health. Some clones in this sample may be carry-over from other donors' samples. The CDR3 runs from the conserved cysteine through the conserved F or W. A clone size is listed for some rows: how often the clone was seen (once, few, many), or a class if it is expanded.

clone_size v_call cdr3_length cdr3_aa
. TRBV18 14 CASSAQRNTDTQYF
. TRBV5-1 15 CASSPGLLRTYEQYF
. TRBV29-1 12 CSVLGREDGYTF
once TRBV7-6 13 CASSLVQREEQFF
. TRBV19 15 CASSIGIYSGNTIYF
. TRBV6-1 14 CASRNREGNYGYTF
. TRBV7-3 15 CASRLGLAGEDTQYF
. TRBV5-3 16 CARSTHLGTGKGKLFF
. TRBV28 16 CASSWGNRGWNQPQHF
once TRBV6-5 15 CASRKSGGASYEQYF
. TRBV6-5 15 CASSPRGARTDTQYF
. TRBV6-5 14 CASTKGISGNTIYF
. TRBV7-3 15 CASSLGQGASSPLHF
. TRBV27 13 CASSLNWGHGYTF
. TRBV6-5 13 CASRIAAQETQYF
. TRBV5-1 12 CASSSGRYEQYF
. TRBV6-4 13 CASSEVQGYGYTF
. TRBV5-6 15 CASSLPRGGYGELFF
. TRBV4-3 15 CASSPQGATSYEQYF
. TRBV2 16 CASSEALTGRRQPQHF
. TRBV16 15 CASSQSGQGALGYTF
. TRBV18 13 CASSTSSSGEQFF
. TRBV15 13 CATRGGGWTEAFF
. TRBV6-6 13 CASSWTGSDTQYF
. TRBV18 14 CASSLRGRDNIQYF
. TRBV5-1 16 CASSRTGSANTGELFF
. TRBV4-1 15 CASSQEQREEHTQYF
. TRBV6-1 15 CASSEPGTGGLEAFF
. TRBV7-2 15 CASSLSSGLANEQFF
many TRBV7-2 15 CASSLVAGSTDTQYF
. TRBV6-1 14 CASRTSGRYNEQFF
. TRBV7-2 16 CASSLEGGTGGLSQYF
. TRBV27 16 CASSLSPPGSYNEQFF
. TRBV19 16 CASSAKQGISGNTIYF
. TRBV7-2 16 CASSLVGLAGINEQFF
. TRBV10-3 15 CAIRPGQGASETQYF
. TRBV29-1 13 CSVEVPGAGEQYF
. TRBV7-8 15 CASSLASATFDEQFF
. TRBV11-2 16 CASSLGVAVSTDTQYF
. TRBV5-4 15 CASSLRGARNYGYTF
. TRBV5-1 14 CASKPGRAADTQYF
. TRBV9 15 CASSSQRRQGAGYTF
. TRBV7-2 16 CASSPADRGANYGYTF
. TRBV25-1 11 CASSERSEQYF